The text below deals with one T cell receptor beta chain. Its matching antigen is unknown. The PCR contained 60 Vbeta and 13 Jbeta primers. Repertoires were generated with immunoSEQ multiplex PCR, while TCRdb's copy carries only in-frame clones and drops some. The top ten clones hold approximately 7.8% of a sample with fewer than 200,000 clones, roughly 13% of them seen once. This sample is drawn from a study of cytomegalovirus exposure and HLA in healthy donors. General observations from the study: The later analysis indicated that the majority of CMV-associated TCR beta chains appeared HLA-restricted. For most TCR sequences rarity was the rule, although some public TCRs occurred in many donors.

CDR3 length: 14 residues. CDR1 is SGHRS and CDR2 is YFSETQ in the germline V gene. Trimming removed 2 bases at V and 2 bases at J, with 10 bases between. This chain joins TRBV5-1 and TRBJ1-1, with D possibly TRBD1 on 6 matching bases. What was sequenced was PBMCs. The sequence derives from a middle-aged man in good health and CMV-seropositive. This chain's CDR3 is CASSFRGGNTEAFF. CDR3 in DNA: TGCGCCAGCAGCTTTAGGGGGGGAAACACTGAAGCTTTCTTT.